The 31 T cell receptor beta chains given below trace back to one sample, sequenced in a study of cytomegalovirus exposure and HLA in healthy donors (TCRdb year 2017). Libraries were constructed by the immunoSEQ multiplex PCR assay. TCRdb re-hosts the immuneACCESS table, in-frame sequences only. Its copies lack some clones; in the studies checked, an unresolved V gene accounts for under half of them, and the cause for the rest is not known. The sample yields 90,000 to 130,000 clones; approximately 96% were counted once. 0.67% of the sample rests with the top ten. The sequencing input was PBMCs. Source of these receptors: a woman aged 18-29 years in good health and CMV-seronegative.

The gene calls are TRBV4-1 and TRBJ2-6; possible D gene TRBD1, 5 bases. V was trimmed by 4 bases and J by 0 bases, leaving 13 bases between them. The CDR3 extends over 17 amino acids. In germline, CDR1 is MGHRA, CDR2 YSYEKL. The CDR3, as DNA: TGCGCCAGCAGCCCCGTACAGGAAAGCTCTGGGGCCAACGTCCTGACTTTC. Translating gives CASSPVQESSGANVLTF.

The rearrangement uses TRBV28 and TRBJ1-2; a possible D gene is TRBD1 (5 bases). Germline CDR1 and CDR2: MDHEN and SYDVKM. The CDR3 extends over 13 amino acids. V lost 5 bases and J 8 bases, leaving 15 bases between the germline ends. CDR3 in DNA: TGTGCCAGCAGTCGACGACAGAATCGAGGCTACACCTTC. Protein product: CASSRRQNRGYTF.

The rearrangement uses TRBV2 and TRBJ1-1; D is ambiguous. V lost 2 bases and J 9 bases, leaving 16 bases between the germline ends. The germline CDR1 and CDR2 sequences are SNHLY and FYNNEI. This CDR3 comprises 14 residues. The CDR3 coding sequence is TGTGCCAGCAGTGAAATGAGCCTCCCACTTAAAGCTTTCTTT. Translation gives CASSEMSLPLKAFF.

The DNA for the CDR3 is TGTGCCAGCAGCGTAGCTGCAGGGCCCTACGAGCAGTACTTC. The encoded protein is CASSVAAGPYEQYF. The chain has TRBV9 and TRBJ2-7, with a weak D call TRBD1 (5 bases). The germline V gene encodes CDR1 SGDLS and CDR2 YYNGEE. The CDR3 extends over 14 amino acids. V was cut by 0 bases and J by 2 bases, with 9 bases left in between.

CDR3 in DNA: TGTGCCAGCAGCCAACTCGGGGACAGGGGCTCCTACGAGCAGTACTTC. It specifies CASSQLGDRGSYEQYF. J is TRBJ2-7 and V is TRBV4-2, with 10 bases matching TRBD1. CDR1 and CDR2 from the germline V gene are LGHNA and YNFKEQ. Trimming at V came to 2 bases and at J to 0 bases, leaving 4 bases not matched to a gene. The CDR3 is 16 residues long.

The rearrangement uses TRBV7-9 and TRBJ1-5; 8 nucleotides align to TRBD1. Germline trimming cut 5 bases from V and 2 bases from J; bases unmatched to any gene: 5. The CDR3 totals 15 residues. From germline, CDR1 is SEHNR and CDR2 FQNEAQ (reference sequence). CDR3 coding DNA: TGTGCCAGCAGCCCGATGGACAGGGGCAATCAGCCCCAGCATTTT. It specifies CASSPMDRGNQPQHF.

This sequence joins TRBV27 and TRBJ2-5; D possibly corresponds to TRBD1 (7 bases). Trimming removed 0 bases at V and 1 base at J, with 15 bases between. In germline, CDR1 is MNHEY, CDR2 SMNVEV (reference sequence). This CDR3 contains 17 residues. CDR3 bases: TGTGCCAGCAGTTTATCTTTCCCAGGGGGACTCCAAGAGACCCAGTACTTC. This sequence encodes CASSLSFPGGLQETQYF.

The gene calls are TRBV15 and TRBJ2-2; D is perhaps TRBD1 (5 bases). Per germline, CDR1 LNHNV and CDR2 YYDKDF (reference sequence). V lost 3 bases to trimming and J lost 1 base, with 12 bases between them. The CDR3 loop spans 16 amino acids. CDR3 in DNA: TGTGCCACCAGCAGCGTAGACAGCAAGAACACCGGGGAGCTGTTTTTT. It codes for CATSSVDSKNTGELFF.

The rearrangement joins TRBV9 to TRBJ2-2, with 7 bases lining up with TRBD2. Per germline, CDR1 SGDLS and CDR2 YYNGEE. With V trimmed by 0 bases and J by 2 bases, 7 bases remained unmatched. The length of the CDR3 is 17 residues. The CDR3 is CASSVEGLAVNTGELFF. The CDR3 DNA follows: TGTGCCAGCAGCGTAGAGGGTCTAGCGGTAAACACCGGGGAGCTGTTTTTT.

This rearrangement joins TRBV29-1 to TRBJ2-1, with 7 bases that match TRBD1. Trimming at V came to 5 bases and at J to 5 bases, leaving 12 bases not matched to a gene. Germline assignment: CDR1 SQVTM and CDR2 ANQGSEA. This CDR3 has 15 amino acids. Written as DNA, the CDR3 is TGCAGCGTTATATATGACAGGGTCACCCACAATGAGCAGTTCTTC. It encodes CSVIYDRVTHNEQFF.

The chain carries TRBV14 and TRBJ1-6; no clear D. The CDR3 contains 13 residues. Germline lookup yields CDR1 SGHDN and CDR2 FVKESK. V lost 3 bases and J 9 bases, leaving 9 bases between the germline ends. The CDR3 region has the DNA TGTGCCAGCAGCCAGAGTGAATTTTCACCCCTCCACTTT. This sequence encodes CASSQSEFSPLHF.

J is TRBJ2-7 and V is TRBV2; TRBD2 agrees at 7 bases. V lost 0 bases and J lost 4; bases outside the gene matches: 33. This CDR3 is 24 amino acids long. Germline CDR1 reads SNHLY; CDR2 reads FYNNEI. CDR3 bases: TGTGCCAGCAGTGAAGCGCTTGTTGGTTCCCCGGGACTACCTCCTCATCCTCCTCCGTACGAGCAGTACTTC. Its protein is CASSEALVGSPGLPPHPPPYEQYF.

This clone showed up just once. This rearrangement joins TRBV5-4 to TRBJ2-7; D possibly corresponds to TRBD1 (6 bases). The germline V gene encodes CDR1 SGHNT and CDR2 YYREEE (reference sequence). CDR3 size: 16 residues. Trimming took off 4 bases at V and 0 bases at J, with 17 bases between the two ends. CDR3 sequence: CASSPNRDTSSYEQYF. Here the CDR3 DNA reads TGTGCCAGCAGCCCGAACCGGGACACGAGCTCCTACGAGCAGTACTTC.

This chain connects TRBV2 to TRBJ2-3, with a weak D call TRBD2 (6 bases). V shed 6 bases and J shed 1 base, with 17 bases lying between them. There are 16 residues in the CDR3. Per germline, CDR1 SNHLY and CDR2 FYNNEI. The CDR3 bases are TGTGCCAGCAGCGGGGGTGGGGTTCTGGGCACAGATACGCAGTATTTT. It codes for CASSGGGVLGTDTQYF.

V is TRBV6-1 and J is TRBJ1-1, with D possibly matching TRBD1 (5 bases). Deletions cut 2 bases from V and 7 bases from J, with 20 bases between. This CDR3 contains 16 residues. The germline V gene encodes CDR1 MNHNS and CDR2 SASEGT. Here the CDR3 DNA reads TGTGCCAGCAGTGAAAGGGAGGTACAGGCGGTGGGTGAAGCTTTCTTT. It codes for CASSEREVQAVGEAFF.

This clone has just a few counts. The CDR3 region is CASSPPGPVARRGSTGELFF. In nucleotides, the CDR3 is TGTGCCAGCTCACCGCCAGGCCCGGTTGCACGGCGGGGCTCCACCGGGGAGCTGTTTTTT. The rearrangement joins TRBV18 to TRBJ2-2, with D perhaps matching TRBD2 (6 bases). This CDR3 has 20 residues. V lost 3 bases, J lost 4 bases, and 27 bases lay in between. Germline V gene data show CDR1 as KGHSH and CDR2 as LQKENI.

The chain couples TRBV2 to TRBJ2-7; no reliable D call. The CDR3 has 14 amino acids. Trimming took 4 bases from V and 4 from J, leaving 14 bases between them. Per germline, CDR1 SNHLY and CDR2 FYNNEI. For the CDR3, the DNA is TGTGCCAGCAGTGGTGTGGGTAAAGCGTACGAGCAGTACTTC. This encodes CASSGVGKAYEQYF.

This chain joins TRBV7-8 and TRBJ1-1; 7 positions match TRBD1. The germline V gene has CDR1 SGHVS and CDR2 FQNEAQ. The CDR3 loop spans 15 amino acids. V trimming: 5 bases; J trimming: 0 bases; junction bases outside the gene matches: 6. The CDR3 nucleotides are TGTGCCAGCAGCGGGGACAGCGCAATGAACACTGAAGCTTTCTTT. Translation: CASSGDSAMNTEAFF.

This clone has just one count. This chain's CDR3 is CASSMGVGWGYTF. The CDR3 DNA reads TGTGCCAGTAGTATGGGAGTCGGCTGGGGCTACACCTTC. The J gene is TRBJ1-2, the V gene TRBV19; unclear D gene. V was trimmed by 3 bases and J by 8 bases, leaving 13 bases between them. The CDR3 extends over 13 amino acids. The germline V gene has CDR1 LNHDA and CDR2 SQIVND (reference sequence).

The rearrangement uses TRBV7-9 and TRBJ1-3; D uncertain. CDR1 and CDR2 (germline): SEHNR, FQNEAQ (reference sequence). The ends were cut back, 1 base at V and 3 bases at J, with 13 bases in the middle. CDR3 length equals 16 residues. CDR3 protein: CASSLDGSWSGNTIYF. The CDR3 DNA reads as TGTGCCAGCAGCTTAGACGGATCATGGAGTGGAAACACCATATATTTT.

V gene TRBV9 combines with J gene TRBJ1-6, with 9 nucleotides matching TRBD1. The CDR3 spans 15 residues. Trimming removed 4 bases from V and 10 bases from J; junction bases left unmatched: 9. Germline CDR1 and CDR2: SGDLS and YYNGEE. The DNA for the CDR3 is TGTGCCAGCAGCCCAACGGGACAGGGTAGATCACCCCTCCACTTT. Its protein product is CASSPTGQGRSPLHF.

The rearrangement uses TRBV7-2 and TRBJ1-2; TRBD1 is a possible D gene (5 bases). This CDR3 region has 16 residues. Per the germline V gene, CDR1 is SGHTA and CDR2 is FQGNSA. V lost 5 bases and J lost 5, with 21 bases in between. CDR3 coding DNA: TGTGCCAGCAGCCCGCAACGGGGGGTGGGGACGTATGGCTACACCTTC. Its translation: CASSPQRGVGTYGYTF.

The chain couples TRBV6-5 to TRBJ2-7, with D possibly TRBD1 on 6 matching bases. The CDR3 consists of 15 residues. V was cut by 6 bases and J by 3 bases, with 18 bases left in between. Germline lookup yields CDR1 MNHEY and CDR2 SVGAGI. The CDR3 region is CASSASDRSVYEQYF. The CDR3 DNA reads as TGTGCCAGCAGCGCAAGCGACAGGTCCGTCTACGAGCAGTACTTC.

V usage is TRBV19 and J usage is TRBJ1-1; 7 nucleotides agree with TRBD1. Germline lookup yields CDR1 LNHDA and CDR2 SQIVND (reference sequence). The CDR3 has 13 residues. The ends lost 7 bases at V and 11 bases at J; junction bases unmatched: 13. This chain's CDR3 is CASTTFLGQEAFF. CDR3 in DNA: TGTGCCAGTACCACGTTCCTAGGACAGGAGGCTTTCTTT.

Points on this clone: At one boundary the junction diverges from the germline segment, which might be a read error. This chain uses TRBV5-1 with TRBJ1-3; 11 positions agree with TRBD1. The CDR3 extends over 14 amino acids. Germline V gene lookup returns CDR1 SGHRS and CDR2 YFSETQ. This CDR3 is CASTLGQGGSTIYF. The CDR3 nucleotides are TGCGCCAGCACCCTGGGACAGGGGGGAAGCACCATATATTTT. The whole variable domain, remainder taken from reference TRBV5-1 and TRBJ1-3, is KAGVTQTPRYLIKTRGQQVTLSCSPISGHRSVSWYQQTPGQGLQFLFEYFSETQRNKGNFPGRFSGRQFSNSRSEMNVSTLELGDSALYLCASTLGQGGSTIYFGEGSWLTVV.

The chain employs TRBV19 and TRBJ1-5; D unresolved. V lost 5 bases and J lost 0, with 14 bases in between. The CDR3 length is 16 residues. Germline lookup yields CDR1 LNHDA and CDR2 SQIVND (reference sequence). CDR3 protein: CASSPIWPDSNQPQHF. CDR3 DNA: TGTGCCAGTAGTCCCATATGGCCCGATAGCAATCAGCCCCAGCATTTT.

The chain has TRBV6-4 and TRBJ2-2, with TRBD2 matching over 7 bases. The CDR3 runs to 13 residues. Looked up from germline, CDR1 is MRHNA and CDR2 is SNTAGT. The trim removed 4 bases at V and 4 bases at J, leaving 0 bases unmatched. The CDR3 loop is CASSGTSTGELFF. Written as DNA, the CDR3 is TGTGCCAGCAGTGGGACTAGCACCGGGGAGCTGTTTTTT.

The chain has TRBV7-2 and TRBJ1-2; D remains ambiguous. Germline CDR1 reads SGHTA; CDR2 reads FQGNSA. The CDR3 is 14 residues long. The V gene lost 2 bases and the J gene lost 4 bases, with 11 bases spanning the gap. The chain's CDR3 is CASSLSSDFYGYTF. The CDR3 DNA sequence: TGTGCCAGCAGCTTAAGTTCAGATTTCTATGGCTACACCTTC. The complete variable domain, with remaining parts taken from reference TRBV7-2 and TRBJ1-2, reads GAGVSQSPSNKVTEKGKDVELRCDPISGHTALYWYRQSLGQGLEFLIYFQGNSAPDKSGLPSDRFSAERTGGSVSTLTIQRTQQEDSAVYLCASSLSSDFYGYTFGSGTRLTVV.

The table lists this clone with a count of one. The chain uses TRBV5-1 and TRBJ1-3; TRBD1 agrees at 9 bases. V gave up 9 bases and J gave up 1 base; unmatched junction bases: 17. The CDR3 extends over 18 amino acids. Germline V gene sequence: CDR1 SGHRS, CDR2 YFSETQ. CDR3 nucleotides: TGCGCCACCCCCTTGAGCACGGGACAGGGTGCGTCTGGAAACACCATATATTTT. Amino acid sequence: CATPLSTGQGASGNTIYF.

The genes are TRBV2 and TRBJ2-6, with 8 bases lining up with TRBD1. The trim removed 6 bases at V and 2 bases at J, leaving 9 bases unmatched. The CDR3 totals 17 residues. Germline V CDR1 and CDR2: SNHLY, FYNNEI. The CDR3 nucleotides read TGTGCCAGCAGCCCCTTGGCAGGGGGCACTGGGGCCAACGTCCTGACTTTC. This translates into CASSPLAGGTGANVLTF.

The V and J genes are TRBV28 and TRBJ2-7; D remains ambiguous. Trimming took 5 bases from V and 5 from J, leaving 10 bases between them. Germline V gene lookup returns CDR1 MDHEN and CDR2 SYDVKM. This CDR3 spans 12 amino acids. The CDR3 loop is CASSQLFDEQYF. The CDR3 DNA follows: TGTGCCAGCAGTCAGTTGTTCGACGAGCAGTACTTC.